Listed below are T cell receptor beta chains from one sample, sequenced in a study of cytomegalovirus exposure and HLA in healthy donors. Produced via immunoSEQ multiplex PCR; TCRdb's table is partial and in-frame only. The data hold 50,000 to 75,000 clones, with about 80% observed a single time. The source material was PBMCs. All receptors derive from a woman aged 40 to 50 in good health and CMV-seronegative. Both conserved end residues are part of each CDR3. Fields, in order: D gene, J gene, clone size, V gene, CDR3 protein, CDR3 DNA. D genes are given only for firm matches. Size is omitted from some rows. Given values are once, few, many or a class for expanded clones.

D: -
J: TRBJ2-7
size: -
V: TRBV7-9
CDR3: CASSQTQGRYEQYF
DNA: TGTGCCAGCAGCCAGACACAGGGACGCTACGAGCAGTACTTC

D: TRBD2
J: TRBJ2-5
size: -
V: TRBV19
CDR3: CASSALAGGTETQYF
DNA: TGTGCCAGTAGTGCACTAGCGGGAGGGACAGAGACCCAGTACTTC

D: -
J: TRBJ2-7
size: -
V: TRBV9
CDR3: CASSVLADPSYEQYF
DNA: TGTGCCAGCAGCGTATTGGCGGATCCCTCCTACGAGCAGTACTTC

D: TRBD1
J: TRBJ2-1
size: few
V: TRBV4-2
CDR3: CASSQGQGTSSGEQFF
DNA: TGTGCCAGCAGCCAGGGACAGGGGACGTCCTCGGGCGAGCAGTTCTTC

D: -
J: TRBJ1-1
size: -
V: TRBV6-1
CDR3: CASSEIGPMNTEAFF
DNA: TGTGCCAGCAGTGAAATCGGTCCTATGAACACTGAAGCTTTCTTT

D: TRBD2
J: TRBJ2-3
size: -
V: TRBV5-4
CDR3: CASSLWTSGRDTQYF
DNA: TGTGCCAGCAGCCTATGGACTAGCGGGAGAGATACGCAGTATTTT

D: TRBD1
J: TRBJ2-1
size: -
V: TRBV25-1
CDR3: CASSEMDREVGEQFF
DNA: TGTGCCAGCAGTGAAATGGACAGGGAGGTGGGTGAGCAGTTCTTC

D: TRBD2
J: TRBJ2-2
size: -
V: TRBV30
CDR3: CAWNTGTSGTTGELFF
DNA: TGTGCCTGGAACACGGGGACTAGCGGGACCACCGGGGAGCTGTTTTTT

D: -
J: TRBJ2-5
size: -
V: TRBV19
CDR3: CASTPGKGRVETQYF
DNA: TGTGCCAGTACCCCAGGAAAGGGCAGGGTTGAGACCCAGTACTTC

D: TRBD2
J: TRBJ2-7
size: -
V: TRBV7-8
CDR3: CASSLRTSGSSYEQYF
DNA: TGTGCCAGCAGCTTACGGACTAGCGGGAGCTCCTACGAGCAGTACTTC

D: TRBD1
J: TRBJ1-4
size: -
V: TRBV15
CDR3: CATSSHTGTGDEKLFF
DNA: TGTGCCACCAGCAGTCATACCGGGACAGGGGATGAAAAACTGTTTTTT

D: -
J: TRBJ2-1
size: few
V: TRBV5-8
CDR3: CASSFGWGRAPYNEQFF
DNA: TGTGCCAGCAGCTTTGGGTGGGGCCGGGCCCCCTACAATGAGCAGTTCTTC

D: -
J: TRBJ2-7
size: -
V: TRBV9
CDR3: CASSGGQPSYEQYF
DNA: TGTGCCAGCAGCGGAGGACAGCCGTCCTACGAGCAGTACTTC

D: TRBD2
J: TRBJ2-3
size: few
V: TRBV19
CDR3: CASSPGGGRTDTQYF
DNA: TGTGCCAGTAGTCCCGGGGGCGGGAGGACAGATACGCAGTATTTT

D: -
J: TRBJ2-7
size: -
V: TRBV29-1
CDR3: CSVVVGVLTYEQYF
DNA: TGCAGCGTTGTAGTAGGGGTGTTAACCTACGAGCAGTACTTC

D: -
J: TRBJ1-2
size: -
V: TRBV28
CDR3: CASREGRLEGYTF
DNA: TGTGCCAGCAGGGAAGGCAGGCTCGAGGGCTACACCTTC

D: TRBD2
J: TRBJ2-7
size: few
V: TRBV7-9
CDR3: CASRSGTSGDKQYF
DNA: TGTGCCAGCAGATCCGGGACTAGCGGGGACAAACAGTACTTC

D: -
J: TRBJ1-2
size: -
V: TRBV6-1
CDR3: CASSESGQIYGYTF
DNA: TGTGCCAGCAGTGAATCCGGACAGATCTATGGCTACACCTTC

D: -
J: TRBJ1-4
size: -
V: TRBV5-1
CDR3: CASSAGLDNEKLFF
DNA: TGCGCCAGCAGCGCCGGACTGGATAATGAAAAACTGTTTTTT

D: TRBD2
J: TRBJ2-7
size: -
V: TRBV5-6
CDR3: CASSEGTSGTRTYEQYF
DNA: TGTGCCAGCAGCGAAGGGACTAGCGGAACGAGAACCTACGAGCAGTACTTC

D: TRBD1
J: TRBJ2-7
size: -
V: TRBV28
CDR3: CASKWDRLHF
DNA: TGTGCCAGCAAATGGGACAGGCTCCACTTC

D: TRBD2
J: TRBJ2-7
size: few
V: TRBV9
CDR3: CASSVSGTSGRLGYEQYF
DNA: TGTGCCAGCAGCGTATCGGGGACTAGCGGGAGATTGGGCTACGAGCAGTACTTC

D: TRBD1
J: TRBJ2-7
size: -
V: TRBV4-1
CDR3: CASSRAPGQGDEQYF
DNA: TGCGCCAGCAGCCGCGCGCCGGGACAGGGTGACGAGCAGTACTTC

D: TRBD2
J: TRBJ2-2
size: -
V: TRBV19
CDR3: CASSYRRERAGELFF
DNA: TGTGCCAGTAGTTATAGGCGGGAGAGGGCCGGGGAGCTGTTTTTT

D: -
J: TRBJ2-7
size: -
V: TRBV28
CDR3: CASIDNLSSYEQYF
DNA: TGTGCCAGCATAGACAACCTGAGCTCCTACGAGCAGTACTTC

D: -
J: TRBJ2-2
size: -
V: TRBV2
CDR3: CASSELGGITGELFF
DNA: TGTGCCAGCAGTGAATTGGGCGGGATCACCGGGGAGCTGTTTTTT

D: -
J: TRBJ2-3
size: -
V: TRBV2
CDR3: CASSRGDTQYF
DNA: TGTGCCAGCTCTAGGGGAGATACGCAGTATTTT

D: TRBD2
J: TRBJ2-1
size: -
V: TRBV5-1
CDR3: CASSKGTSGSFGNEQFF
DNA: TGCGCCAGCAGCAAGGGGACTAGCGGGAGTTTTGGAAATGAGCAGTTCTTC

D: -
J: TRBJ2-7
size: -
V: TRBV5-4
CDR3: CASSLGRASAGGEQYF
DNA: TGTGCCAGCAGCTTGGGGAGGGCTAGCGCCGGGGGCGAGCAGTACTTC

D: TRBD1
J: TRBJ1-2
size: -
V: TRBV29-1
CDR3: CSATSGTGGDGYTF
DNA: TGCAGCGCTACCTCCGGGACAGGGGGCGATGGCTACACCTTC

D: TRBD1
J: TRBJ2-2
size: -
V: TRBV25-1
CDR3: CASSASPGQSNTGELFF
DNA: TGTGCCAGCAGTGCAAGTCCGGGACAGAGTAACACCGGGGAGCTGTTTTTT

D: TRBD1
J: TRBJ2-7
size: -
V: TRBV5-1
CDR3: CASSWGDRASYEQYF
DNA: TGCGCCAGCAGCTGGGGTGACAGGGCGTCCTACGAGCAGTACTTC

D: -
J: TRBJ1-1
size: -
V: TRBV7-9
CDR3: CASSHGPEAFF
DNA: TGTGCCAGCAGTCATGGCCCTGAAGCTTTCTTT

D: -
J: TRBJ2-7
size: -
V: TRBV28
CDR3: CASSWTGVLYEQYF
DNA: TGTGCCAGCAGTTGGACTGGAGTGCTCTACGAGCAGTACTTC